One sample yielded the 29 T cell receptor beta chains listed below, sequenced in a study of PD-1 blockade in classical Hodgkin lymphoma. Time point meaning: cycle 4 day 1 (C4D1), after 6 weeks of nivolumab. Brentuximab vedotin exposure varied, and every patient relapsed after autologous stem cell transplantation. Purification of CD4+ T cells from thawed PBMCs was achieved by magnetic negative selection. Repertoires were generated with immunoSEQ multiplex PCR, while TCRdb's copy carries only in-frame clones and drops some. There are roughly 20,000 clones in the sample; roughly four fifths occur only once, and 2% to 2.5% lies in the top ten. The input for sequencing was CD4+ T cells from blood, taken before the fourth cycle of nivolumab. These receptors all come from a human donor with classical Hodgkin lymphoma.

The chain couples TRBV19 to TRBJ1-1; D call uncertain. Germline loops: CDR1 LNHDA, CDR2 SQIVND (reference sequence). This CDR3 region has 13 residues. Trimming stripped 1 base from V and 7 bases from J, with 10 bases between. CDR3 region: CASSIGYRNEAFF. DNA of the CDR3: TGTGCCAGTAGTATAGGGTACCGCAATGAAGCTTTCTTT.

V is TRBV5-4 and J is TRBJ2-5; 8 bases are shared with TRBD1. The CDR3 totals 14 residues. Germline values: CDR1 SGHNT, CDR2 YYREEE (reference sequence). V trimming: 4 bases; J trimming: 4 bases; junction bases outside the gene matches: 6. CDR3 protein: CASSKTGAGETQYF. CDR3 nucleotide sequence: TGTGCCAGCAGCAAGACAGGGGCAGGAGAGACCCAGTACTTC.

This chain joins TRBV7-2 and TRBJ1-5, with 8 bases identical to TRBD1. The trim removed 3 bases at V and 1 base at J, leaving 5 bases unmatched. The length of the CDR3 is 16 residues. CDR1 and CDR2 (germline): SGHTA, FQGNSA. CDR3 sequence: CASSFQTGGSNQPQHF. The CDR3 DNA sequence: TGTGCCAGCAGCTTTCAAACAGGGGGAAGCAATCAGCCCCAGCATTTT.

The V and J genes are TRBV5-1 and TRBJ2-2; D might be TRBD1 or TRBD2, each matching 5 bases. The CDR3 contains 11 residues. The germline gives CDR1 SGHRS, CDR2 YFSETQ. V gave up 5 bases and J gave up 6 bases, with 5 bases separating them. CDR3 residues: CASRGAGELFF. CDR3 nucleotides: TGCGCCAGCAGGGGGGCCGGGGAGCTGTTTTTT.

In its sample, this clone was seen once. The chain combines TRBV27 with TRBJ2-6; the D gene is possibly TRBD2 (5 bases). The germline V gene encodes CDR1 MNHEY and CDR2 SMNVEV (reference sequence). The CDR3 loop spans 16 amino acids. V was trimmed by 5 bases and J by 2 bases, leaving 13 bases between them. The CDR3 is CASSLIGGTGANVLTF. The CDR3, as DNA: TGTGCCAGCAGTCTTATCGGAGGAACTGGGGCCAACGTCCTGACTTTC.

The rearrangement links TRBV28 to TRBJ1-6; tentatively, D is TRBD1 (6 bases). Trimming removed 7 bases from V and 6 bases from J, with 19 bases in between. Germline V gene sequence: CDR1 MDHEN, CDR2 SYDVKM. The CDR3 has 16 residues. CDR3 region: CASTPWGGQSNSPLHF. Here the CDR3 DNA reads TGTGCCAGCACTCCTTGGGGGGGGCAGAGTAATTCACCCCTCCACTTT.

This clone showed up just once. This chain uses TRBV4-1 with TRBJ2-1; possible D gene TRBD1, 6 bases. Trimming shortened V by 0 bases and J by 3 bases, and 18 bases separated the two germline ends. The CDR3 extends over 18 amino acids. CDR1 is MGHRA and CDR2 is YSYEKL in the germline V gene. CDR3: CASSQEKDPGQNYNEQFF. The CDR3 nucleotides read TGCGCCAGCAGCCAAGAAAAAGACCCCGGACAGAACTACAATGAGCAGTTCTTC.

The V and J genes are TRBV18 and TRBJ2-5, with D maybe TRBD1 (6 bases). Germline V gives CDR1 KGHSH, CDR2 LQKENI. Trimming stripped 3 bases from V and 2 bases from J, with 13 bases between. This CDR3 spans 15 amino acids. For the CDR3, the DNA is TGTGCCAGCTCACCCTCACAGGGTCAGCAAGAGACCCAGTACTTC. It yields the protein CASSPSQGQQETQYF.

This clone was seen only a few times. The chain employs TRBV5-1 and TRBJ1-3; a weak D match, TRBD1 (6 bases). Looked up from germline, CDR1 is SGHRS and CDR2 is YFSETQ. This CDR3 is built from 16 residues. Trimming stripped 4 bases from V and 0 bases from J, with 14 bases between. The DNA of the CDR3 is TGCGCCAGCAGCGTGACAGGATTCGGCTCTGGAAACACCATATATTTT. This encodes CASSVTGFGSGNTIYF.

The sample holds a few counts of this clone. The chain employs TRBV2 and TRBJ1-5; D remains unclear. V shed 6 bases and J shed 1 base, with 13 bases lying between them. The CDR3 is made up of 15 amino acids. Germline lookup yields CDR1 SNHLY and CDR2 FYNNEI. The CDR3 protein is CASSGGSSSNQPQHF. Written as DNA, the CDR3 is TGTGCCAGCAGCGGTGGAAGTAGCAGCAATCAGCCCCAGCATTTT.

The V call is TRBV19, the J call TRBJ1-1; the D is unclear. V was cut by 0 bases and J by 6 bases, with 11 bases left in between. Per germline, CDR1 LNHDA and CDR2 SQIVND (reference sequence). The CDR3 has 14 residues. The CDR3 loop is CASSIDGGISEAFF. DNA of the CDR3: TGTGCCAGTAGTATAGATGGCGGGATATCTGAAGCTTTCTTT.

The rearrangement links TRBV18 to TRBJ1-5; no firm D call. Germline V lookup: CDR1 KGHSH, CDR2 LQKENI. V shed 2 bases and J shed 6 bases, with 11 bases lying between them. This CDR3 is built from 14 residues. CDR3 amino acids: CASSPDYGVQPQHF. The CDR3 bases are TGTGCCAGCTCACCAGATTATGGGGTTCAGCCCCAGCATTTT.

The J gene is TRBJ2-5, the V gene TRBV7-2; TRBD2 might be the D (6 bases). Germline loops: CDR1 SGHTA, CDR2 FQGNSA. The CDR3 sequence is 13 residues long. Between the trimmed V and J ends, which lost 4 bases and 0 bases, there was a span of 6 bases. Here the CDR3 reads CASSSSDQETQYF. The CDR3 nucleotides read TGTGCCAGCAGCTCTAGCGACCAAGAGACCCAGTACTTC. Combining the CDR3 with reference TRBV7-2 and TRBJ2-5 gives the whole variable domain GAGVSQSPSNKVTEKGKDVELRCDPISGHTALYWYRQSLGQGLEFLIYFQGNSAPDKSGLPSDRFSAERTGGSVSTLTIQRTQQEDSAVYLCASSSSDQETQYFGPGTRLLVL.

This rearrangement joins TRBV6-6 to TRBJ2-6; unclear D gene. Germline V CDR1 and CDR2: MNHNY, SVGAGI (reference sequence). Between the trimmed V and J ends, which lost 6 bases and 4 bases, there was a span of 10 bases. The CDR3 is 14 residues long. CDR3 protein: CASRPSAGANVLTF. CDR3 nucleotide sequence: TGTGCCAGCAGACCTTCCGCGGGGGCCAACGTCCTGACTTTC.

V is TRBV9 and J is TRBJ2-5; D possibly corresponds to TRBD1 (6 bases). The CDR3 runs to 14 residues. V was trimmed by 0 bases and J by 3 bases, leaving 9 bases between them. CDR1 is SGDLS, CDR2 YYNGEE, per germline. The CDR3 DNA follows: TGTGCCAGCAGCGTAGCGGCAGGGGAAGAGACCCAGTACTTC. It encodes CASSVAAGEETQYF.

This clone turned up a few times. The chain recombines TRBV7-2 with TRBJ2-2; 8 nucleotides align to TRBD2. The junction had 12 bases not matched to a gene; V was cut back by 7 bases and J by 5 bases. The CDR3 is 16 residues long. Germline CDR1 reads SGHTA; CDR2 reads FQGNSA. DNA for the CDR3: TGTGCCAGCACCCCCAGGGTAGCGGGGTTGACCGGGGAGCTGTTTTTT. Its translation: CASTPRVAGLTGELFF.

A word on this clone: One end of the junction is discordant with germline, which a read error may explain. This chain uses TRBV6-1 with TRBJ2-5; 9 bases align to TRBD1. The CDR3 has 16 residues. The germline V gene has CDR1 MNHNS and CDR2 SASEGT. The CDR3 reads CASSKAGQGDQETQYF. Here the CDR3 DNA reads TGTGCCAGCAGTAAAGCGGGACAGGGCGACCAAGAGACCCAGTACTTC.

The chain has TRBV5-4 and TRBJ1-2; 8 nucleotides match TRBD1. With V trimmed by 3 bases and J by 7 bases, 8 bases remained unmatched. The CDR3 contains 14 residues. Germline CDR1 and CDR2: SGHNT and YYREEE (reference sequence). CDR3 nucleotides: TGTGCCAGCAGCTCCTTCCAGGGGGCCAGTGGCTACACCTTC. Protein product: CASSSFQGASGYTF. The full variable domain, its missing parts supplied by reference TRBV5-4 and TRBJ1-2, is ETGVTQSPTHLIKTRGQQVTLRCSSQSGHNTVSWYQQALGQGPQFIFQYYREEENGRGNFPPRFSGLQFPNYSSELNVNALELDDSALYLCASSSFQGASGYTFGSGTRLTVV.

The chain joins TRBV9 to TRBJ2-1; no definite D call. The CDR3 loop spans 11 amino acids. Germline V gene sequence: CDR1 SGDLS, CDR2 YYNGEE. Trimming removed 2 bases from V and 6 bases from J, with 3 bases in between. Here the CDR3 reads CASSVSNEQFF. Written as DNA, the CDR3 is TGTGCCAGCAGCGTCAGCAATGAGCAGTTCTTC.

The CDR3 loop reads CASSLGLSSYNEQFF. DNA for the CDR3: TGTGCCAGCAGCTTGGGTCTCTCCTCCTACAATGAGCAGTTCTTC. The V gene is TRBV5-6, the J gene TRBJ2-1; D not certain. The CDR3 totals 15 residues. Germline CDR1 is SGHDT and CDR2 is YYEEEE. Trimming pared 0 bases from V and 0 bases from J, leaving 7 bases between.

The V and J genes are TRBV2 and TRBJ2-7; weak D call: TRBD1 (6 bases). The germline V gene encodes CDR1 SNHLY and CDR2 FYNNEI. This CDR3 region has 16 residues. Trimming took off 4 bases at V and 1 base at J, with 17 bases between the two ends. DNA of the CDR3: TGTGCCAGCAGTGGACAGGTCCTTGGGCTTTCCTACGAGCAGTACGTC. The encoded protein is CASSGQVLGLSYEQYV.

The chain has TRBV9 and TRBJ1-6, with D perhaps TRBD1 (5 bases). The CDR3 runs to 20 residues. Germline values: CDR1 SGDLS, CDR2 YYNGEE. Trimming shortened V by 0 bases and J by 3 bases, and 22 bases separated the two germline ends. CDR3 coding DNA: TGTGCCAGCAGCGTAGCCACAGGTACCCCTCTGGGCGGCTATAATTCACCCCTCCACTTT. The encoded protein is CASSVATGTPLGGYNSPLHF.

Written as DNA, the CDR3 is TGTGCCAGCAGCTTGGGCCCCGCAGGGTGGGAGACCCAGTACTTC. As protein: CASSLGPAGWETQYF. The rearrangement uses TRBV7-8 and TRBJ2-5; D perhaps matches TRBD1 (5 bases). This CDR3 comprises 15 residues. Germline loops: CDR1 SGHVS, CDR2 FQNEAQ. V gave up 3 bases and J gave up 5 bases, with 16 bases separating them.

This rearrangement joins TRBV9 to TRBJ1-3; D is perhaps TRBD1 (5 bases). CDR1 is SGDLS, CDR2 YYNGEE, per germline. The germline V and J ends were trimmed by 4 bases and 1 base, with 18 bases remaining between them. The CDR3 is made up of 17 amino acids. In nucleotides, the CDR3 is TGTGCCAGCAGCCTCCAAGGGACCCCAGAGTCTGGAAACACCATATATTTT. Translating it yields CASSLQGTPESGNTIYF.

The chain uses TRBV18 and TRBJ1-2; 7 bases agree with TRBD1. Losses at the gene ends were 6 bases for V and 2 bases for J; bases not matched to a gene: 9. The CDR3 runs 15 residues. Germline-derived CDR1 and CDR2 are KGHSH and LQKENI. CDR3 sequence (DNA): TGTGCCAGCTCTCCCACAGGGGATATAAACTATGGCTACACCTTC. Its translation is CASSPTGDINYGYTF.

The chain links TRBV5-4 to TRBJ2-1; 9 bases agree with TRBD1. CDR1 SGHNT and CDR2 YYREEE come from the germline V gene (reference sequence). The V gene end was trimmed by 4 bases and the J gene end by 7 bases; junction bases not matched to a gene: 15. The CDR3 is 17 residues long. The CDR3 sequence is CASSQIPGQGFLNEQFF. CDR3 nucleotides: TGTGCCAGCAGCCAAATACCGGGACAGGGCTTTTTGAATGAGCAGTTCTTC.

To note about this clone: This CDR3 is also generated by other DNA sequences in the sample. The V gene is TRBV5-1, the J gene TRBJ1-2, with D tentatively TRBD1 (6 bases). This CDR3 is 15 amino acids long. Looked up from germline, CDR1 is SGHRS and CDR2 is YFSETQ. The V end was cut by 0 bases, the J end by 8 bases, with 17 bases between. The CDR3 reads CASSLDGDTLRGYTF. CDR3 in DNA: TGCGCCAGCAGCTTGGATGGGGACACCCTCCGCGGCTACACCTTC. The full variable domain, with the rest looked up from reference TRBV5-1 and TRBJ1-2, is KAGVTQTPRYLIKTRGQQVTLSCSPISGHRSVSWYQQTPGQGLQFLFEYFSETQRNKGNFPGRFSGRQFSNSRSEMNVSTLELGDSALYLCASSLDGDTLRGYTFGSGTRLTVV.

The chain combines TRBV19 with TRBJ1-1, with D uncertain. CDR1 is LNHDA, CDR2 SQIVND, per germline (reference sequence). The CDR3 consists of 13 residues. The V end lost 3 bases, the J end lost 2 bases, and 7 bases lay between the germline ends. CDR3 sequence (DNA): TGTGCCAGTAGTATCGGCAGCAACACTGAAGCTTTCTTT. It encodes CASSIGSNTEAFF.

V and J are TRBV30 and TRBJ1-2; D is uncertain. Germline loops: CDR1 GTSNPN, CDR2 SVGIG (reference sequence). V gave up 6 bases and J gave up 1 base, with 6 bases separating them. This CDR3 has 11 residues. The CDR3 here is CACAVNYGYTF. The CDR3 DNA reads as TGTGCCTGCGCAGTTAACTATGGCTACACCTTC.